One and the same sample provided the 11 T cell receptor beta chains below, sequenced in a study of cytomegalovirus exposure and HLA in healthy donors. Assay used: immunoSEQ multiplex PCR; TCRdb lists only in-frame clones, some missing. The sample includes some 320,000 clones, around 87% of them seen just once. The sample was PBMCs. Receptors were obtained from a woman aged 25 to 39 in good health and CMV-seropositive.

V is TRBV4-2 and J is TRBJ1-5; 11 bases are a match to TRBD1. This CDR3 has 17 residues. Germline CDR1 and CDR2: LGHNA and YNFKEQ. V was pared by 0 bases and J by 1 base, with 2 bases of the junction left unmatched. CDR3 in amino acids: CASSQDGQGASNQPQHF. In nucleotides, the CDR3 is TGTGCCAGCAGCCAAGACGGACAGGGGGCGAGCAATCAGCCCCAGCATTTT.

The genes are TRBV15 and TRBJ2-7, with 11 nucleotides matching TRBD2. Germline loops: CDR1 LNHNV, CDR2 YYDKDF (reference sequence). With V trimmed by 3 bases and J by 3 bases, 4 bases remained unmatched. This CDR3 has 15 residues. CDR3 loop: CATSRIGTSGYEQYF. As DNA, the CDR3 is TGTGCCACCAGCAGGATTGGGACTAGCGGCTACGAGCAGTACTTC.

The J gene is TRBJ2-1, the V gene TRBV30; D might be TRBD1 (5 bases). V shed 0 bases and J shed 3 bases, with 15 bases lying between them. The CDR3 spans 16 residues. The germline V gene encodes CDR1 GTSNPN and CDR2 SVGIG (reference sequence). The CDR3, as DNA: TGTGCCTGGAGTGTAATCGGTGGGGCCTTCTACAATGAGCAGTTCTTC. It yields the protein CAWSVIGGAFYNEQFF.

The rearrangement links TRBV29-1 to TRBJ2-3; 10 bases match TRBD2. The CDR3 sequence is 16 residues long. Germline assignment: CDR1 SQVTM and CDR2 ANQGSEA. V gave up 5 bases and J gave up 6 bases; unmatched junction bases: 14. The CDR3 spells CSVRVPASGSTDTQYF. For the CDR3, the DNA is TGCAGCGTTCGCGTCCCAGCTAGCGGGAGTACGGATACGCAGTATTTT.

The V gene is TRBV15, the J gene TRBJ2-7; TRBD2 aligns across 11 bases. The CDR3 length is 17 residues. V lost 0 bases and J lost 3; bases outside the gene matches: 7. From germline, CDR1 is LNHNV and CDR2 YYDKDF (reference sequence). CDR3 nucleotide sequence: TGTGCCACCAGCAGAGACGGGCTAGCGGGGGGTTACTACGAGCAGTACTTC. Its protein product is CATSRDGLAGGYYEQYF.

V gene TRBV6-1 combines with J gene TRBJ2-3, with D uncertain. Germline CDR1 reads MNHNS; CDR2 reads SASEGT. The V end was cut by 0 bases, the J end by 0 bases, with 10 bases between. The CDR3 extends over 16 amino acids. CDR3 loop: CASSEAGYESTDTQYF. The CDR3 DNA follows: TGTGCCAGCAGTGAAGCGGGTTATGAGAGCACAGATACGCAGTATTTT.

This chain uses TRBV4-2 with TRBJ2-3, with 10 bases fitting TRBD2. Germline V gene data show CDR1 as LGHNA and CDR2 as YNFKEQ. Losses at the gene ends were 2 bases for V and 3 bases for J; bases not matched to a gene: 2. This CDR3 comprises 15 residues. The CDR3 region is CASSQLAGGTDTQYF. CDR3 nucleotides: TGTGCCAGCAGCCAATTAGCGGGGGGAACAGATACGCAGTATTTT.

This sequence joins TRBV28 and TRBJ1-2, with TRBD1 as a possible D gene (5 bases). V dropped 7 bases and J dropped 5 bases, with 14 bases sitting between them. Germline values: CDR1 MDHEN, CDR2 SYDVKM. The CDR3 loop spans 13 amino acids. The CDR3 DNA is TGTGCCAGCACCTGGGGCAGGGAGTATGGCTACACCTTC. Its translation is CASTWGREYGYTF.

This chain connects TRBV5-4 to TRBJ1-2; D may be TRBD1 (5 bases). The V gene's germline CDR1 is SGHNT and CDR2 YYREEE (reference sequence). The CDR3 totals 13 residues. V was shortened by 6 bases and J by 1 base, with 10 bases between the two germline ends. CDR3 DNA sequence: TGTGCCAGCACACAGGAACTTAACTATGGCTACACCTTC. It yields the protein CASTQELNYGYTF.

CDR3 nucleotides: TGCGCCAGCAGCCAAGATAAGGGCAGGGGGCGTCGCGAGCAGTACTTC. It specifies CASSQDKGRGRREQYF. The V and J genes are TRBV4-3 and TRBJ2-7; 8 bases align to TRBD1. Germline lookup yields CDR1 LGHNA and CDR2 YSLEER. V shed 0 bases and J 6 bases; nucleotides not matched to a gene: 10. The CDR3 is made up of 16 amino acids.

This chain uses TRBV10-3 with TRBJ1-1; D is unclear. Germline CDR1 is ENHRY and CDR2 is SYGVKD. The CDR3 is made up of 12 amino acids. Trimming shortened V by 4 bases and J by 4 bases, and 7 bases separated the two germline ends. The CDR3 spells CAISADLTEAFF. The CDR3 DNA reads as TGTGCCATCAGTGCGGACCTCACTGAAGCTTTCTTT.